The 23 T cell receptor beta chains below come from one sample, sequenced in a study of regulatory T cells in long-lasting Graves disease. The TCR beta library used iRepertoire HTBI primers with Arm-PCR amplification of CDR3. TCRdb processed the multiplex PCR reads anew with MiXCR; each CDR3 protein has one entry. The sample has hundreds of thousands of distinct CDR3 sequences, around an eighth seen once. Time point described: newly diagnosed GD, antithyroid drugs for less than 3 months. Generation of the TCR library employed RNA extracted from PBMCs. This same sample was also part of a study on T cells in Graves' hyperthyroidism and ophthalmopathy.

Sequenced here: peripheral blood mononuclear cells (PBMCs), sampled at new diagnosis, from a patient treated with antithyroid drugs. These receptors originate from a man under 40 with Graves disease.

V is TRBV29-1 and J is TRBJ2-6; D uncertain. V dropped 7 bases and J dropped 0 bases, with 7 bases sitting between them. The CDR3 runs 13 residues. Per germline, CDR1 SQVTM and CDR2 ANQGSEA. The CDR3 bases are TGCAGCGCTGTTAGCTCTGGGGCCAACGTCCTGACTTTC. Protein product: CSAVSSGANVLTF.

This clonotype was observed at least ten times. This chain uses TRBV29-1 with TRBJ1-1; the D is unclear. The germline gives CDR1 SQVTM, CDR2 ANQGSEA. Trimming took 6 bases from V and 5 from J, leaving 19 bases between them. This CDR3 spans 14 amino acids. The CDR3 bases are TGCAGCGTCCCCGGGAGGGCGCGAGGGACTGAAGCTTTCTTT. This translates into CSVPGRARGTEAFF. Looking up the rest from reference TRBV29-1 and TRBJ1-1 gives the full variable domain: SAVISQKPSRDICQRGTSLTIQCQVDSQVTMMFWYRQQPGQSLTLIATANQGSEATYESGFVIDKFPISRPNLTFSTLTVSNMSPEDSSIYLCSVPGRARGTEAFFGQGTRLTVV.

This clonotype has more than one count but fewer than ten. The rearrangement uses TRBV9 and TRBJ2-7; D ambiguous. CDR1 is SGDLS and CDR2 is YYNGEE in the germline V gene. The CDR3 spans 13 residues. V lost 1 base to trimming and J lost 6 bases, with 11 bases between them. The CDR3, as DNA: TGTGCCAGCAGCGTATCCGCTTTTCGCGAGCAGTACTTC. This codes for CASSVSAFREQYF. The whole variable domain, filled in from reference TRBV9 and TRBJ2-7, reads DSGVTQTPKHLITATGQRVTLRCSPRSGDLSVYWYQQSLDQGLQFLIQYYNGEERAKGNILERFSAQQFPDLHSELNLSSLELGDSALYFCASSVSAFREQYFGPGTRLTVT.

In this sample, this clonotype turned up many times. This rearrangement joins TRBV10-3 to TRBJ2-7; TRBD1 agrees at 7 bases. Looked up from germline, CDR1 is ENHRY and CDR2 is SYGVKD. The J segment lost 2 bases and the V segment lost 0 bases, leaving 1 base of the junction unmatched. The CDR3 has 14 amino acids. The CDR3 region has the DNA TGTGCCATCAGTGAGTCCGGGACAGCCTACGAGCAGTACTTC. It translates to CAISESGTAYEQYF.

The sample holds many counts of this clonotype. CDR3 in DNA: TGTGCCAGCAGTTCGAACCGGAAGGGGGACGACAGGAGCAATCAGCCCCAGCATTTT. It is translated as CASSSNRKGDDRSNQPQHF. V and J are TRBV27 and TRBJ1-5, with TRBD1 as a possible D gene (6 bases). The CDR3 contains 19 residues. Per germline, CDR1 MNHEY and CDR2 SMNVEV (reference sequence). Trimming shortened V by 4 bases and J by 1 base, and 23 bases separated the two germline ends.

The chain is built from TRBV6-1 and TRBJ2-4; either TRBD1 or TRBD2 may supply D (5 bases each). Between the trimmed V and J ends, which lost 2 bases and 1 base, there was a span of 9 bases. Germline V gene data show CDR1 as MNHNS and CDR2 as SASEGT. There are 15 residues in the CDR3. The CDR3 sequence: CASSERWGAKNIQYF. The CDR3 DNA follows: TGTGCCAGCAGTGAACGCTGGGGGGCCAAAAACATTCAGTACTTC.

This clonotype was picked up many times. The chain combines TRBV27 with TRBJ2-6, with 7 bases fitting TRBD1. The CDR3 length is 13 residues. Germline V gene data show CDR1 as MNHEY and CDR2 as SMNVEV (reference sequence). After removal of 7 bases from V and 3 bases from J, the junction contained 0 bases not matched to a gene. CDR3 DNA sequence: TGTGCCAGCACAGGGGGTGGGGCCAACGTCCTGACTTTC. Translating gives CASTGGGANVLTF.

This clonotype was recorded many times. CDR3 loop: CASKMGQRSYEQYF. The CDR3 nucleotides read TGTGCCAGCAAGATGGGGCAGCGTTCCTACGAGCAGTACTTC. The gene calls are TRBV2 and TRBJ2-7, with a weak D call TRBD1 (5 bases). Trimming shortened V by 7 bases and J by 1 base, and 14 bases separated the two germline ends. The length of the CDR3 is 14 residues. Germline V gene data show CDR1 as SNHLY and CDR2 as FYNNEI.

The chain uses TRBV19 and TRBJ1-5; tentatively, D is TRBD1 (5 bases). The CDR3 spans 15 residues. Germline loops: CDR1 LNHDA, CDR2 SQIVND (reference sequence). The ends were cut back, 7 bases at V and 4 bases at J, with 17 bases in the middle. The CDR3 sequence: CASTTGASRNQPQHF. The CDR3 DNA reads as TGTGCCAGTACCACCGGGGCAAGCCGAAATCAGCCCCAGCATTTT. The full variable domain, in which reference TRBV19 and TRBJ1-5 provide the parts outside the CDR3, is DGGITQSPKYLFRKEGQNVTLSCEQNLNHDAMYWYRQDPGQGLRLIYYSQIVNDFQKGDIAEGYSVSREKKESFPLTVTSAQKNPTAFYLCASTTGASRNQPQHFGDGTRLSIL.

This clonotype was counted ten times or more. The chain recombines TRBV11-2 with TRBJ2-7, with 8 nucleotides matching TRBD2. This CDR3 is 14 amino acids long. The J segment lost 3 bases and the V segment lost 5 bases, leaving 6 bases of the junction unmatched. Germline V CDR1 and CDR2: SGHAT, FQNNGV. CDR3 residues: CASSLGTSVYEQYF. DNA of the CDR3: TGTGCCAGCAGCCTCGGGACTAGTGTCTACGAGCAGTACTTC.

V and J are TRBV6-1 and TRBJ2-1; D is perhaps TRBD1 (6 bases). CDR1 is MNHNS and CDR2 is SASEGT in the germline V gene. There are 16 residues in the CDR3. The V end lost 6 bases, the J end lost 7 bases, and 22 bases lay between the germline ends. The CDR3 region is CASRWGGQRDWNEQFF. The CDR3 nucleotides are TGTGCCAGCAGGTGGGGTGGACAGCGAGATTGGAATGAGCAGTTCTTC.

V usage is TRBV12-3 or TRBV12-4 and J usage is TRBJ2-3; 7 bases are shared with TRBD2. Unmatched junction bases numbered 8, after V lost 0 bases and J lost 11 bases. The CDR3 loop spans 14 amino acids. The CDR3 coding sequence is TGTGCCAGCAGTTTAGCGGGTGCGGGGGTGAGGCAGTATTTT. It translates to CASSLAGAGVRQYF.

This clonotype was detected a few times. The chain recombines TRBV19 with TRBJ1-2; the D gene is possibly TRBD1 (5 bases). V was pared by 3 bases and J by 3 bases, with 8 bases between. Germline V gene data show CDR1 as LNHDA and CDR2 as SQIVND (reference sequence). The CDR3 runs 13 residues. CDR3 sequence reads: CASSMTGDYGYTF. In nucleotides, the CDR3 is TGTGCCAGTAGTATGACGGGGGACTATGGCTACACCTTC.

In its sample, this clonotype was seen a few times. The chain couples TRBV5-1 to TRBJ2-5; a possible D gene is TRBD2 (5 bases). Germline CDR1 and CDR2: SGHRS and YFSETQ. The V end lost 4 bases, the J end lost 5 bases, and 15 bases lay between the germline ends. The CDR3 covers 14 residues. CDR3 nucleotide sequence: TGCGCCAGCAGCACCGGACTCCCTAGGGAGACCCAGTACTTC. It yields the protein CASSTGLPRETQYF.

The chain carries TRBV29-1 and TRBJ2-7; D possibly uses TRBD1 or TRBD2 (6 bases each). Germline V gives CDR1 SQVTM, CDR2 ANQGSEA. The CDR3 covers 11 residues. V lost 5 bases and J 5 bases, leaving 10 bases between the germline ends. The CDR3 DNA is TGCAGCGTTCAACGGGGGCACGAGCAGTACTTC. It codes for CSVQRGHEQYF.

At least ten counts were recorded for this clonotype. The chain is built from TRBV2 and TRBJ1-1, with D tentatively TRBD1 (5 bases). Germline V gene lookup returns CDR1 SNHLY and CDR2 FYNNEI. The CDR3 consists of 13 residues. The V end was cut by 4 bases, the J end by 4 bases, with 10 bases between. The CDR3 sequence is CASSVRGATEAFF. CDR3 nucleotide sequence: TGTGCCAGCAGTGTTAGGGGAGCCACTGAAGCTTTCTTT.

The CDR3 region is CASRPNRGLGTEAFF. As DNA, the CDR3 is TGTGCCAGTAGGCCAAACAGGGGGTTGGGCACTGAAGCTTTCTTT. The J gene is TRBJ1-1, the V gene TRBV19; 8 bases are shared with TRBD1. The CDR3 is 15 residues long. V shed 6 bases, J shed 4 bases, and the junction held 10 bases outside the gene matches. The germline V gene has CDR1 LNHDA and CDR2 SQIVND (reference sequence).

This clonotype has only a few counts. The rearrangement uses TRBV5-1 and TRBJ2-7; perhaps D is TRBD1 or TRBD2 (5 bases each). V lost 3 bases and J lost 0, with 10 bases in between. This CDR3 has 14 amino acids. Looked up from germline, CDR1 is SGHRS and CDR2 is YFSETQ. The CDR3 DNA reads TGCGCCAGCAGCTCCCGGGACCCCTCCTACGAGCAGTACTTC. Residues: CASSSRDPSYEQYF.

This clonotype was observed many times. The J gene is TRBJ1-2, the V gene TRBV20-1; 10 nucleotides line up with TRBD1. The junction had 10 bases not matched to a gene; V was cut back by 6 bases and J by 6 bases. The CDR3 runs to 14 residues. Per the germline V gene, CDR1 is DFQATT and CDR2 is SNEGSKA (reference sequence). The CDR3 DNA is TGCAGTGCACCCGCCCTGACAGGGGGCCATGGCTACACCTTC. Translating gives CSAPALTGGHGYTF.

This clonotype was observed at least ten times. V usage is TRBV4-1 and J usage is TRBJ2-7, with D maybe TRBD1 (5 bases). CDR3 length equals 14 residues. V lost 0 bases, J lost 2 bases, and 8 bases lay in between. Germline CDR1 reads MGHRA; CDR2 reads YSYEKL. This CDR3 reads CASSQEGATYEQYF. CDR3 DNA sequence: TGCGCCAGCAGCCAAGAAGGGGCAACCTACGAGCAGTACTTC.

V is TRBV12-3 or TRBV12-4 and J is TRBJ2-7; 8 nucleotides match TRBD1. Trimming at V came to 5 bases and at J to 5 bases, leaving 11 bases not matched to a gene. The length of the CDR3 is 15 residues. As DNA, the CDR3 is TGTGCCAGCAGTGGCACGTCAGGGGGCCGGGACGAGCAGTACTTC. This translates into CASSGTSGGRDEQYF.

As regards this clonotype: Since a much larger clone is just one base distant, this may be a read error. This chain uses TRBV7-2 with TRBJ1-3, with D unresolved. This CDR3 is 14 amino acids long. Germline V lookup: CDR1 SGHTA, CDR2 FQGNSA. This CDR3 reads CASSLDWGGNTIHF. CDR3 DNA sequence: TGTGCCAGCAGCTTAGATTGGGGTGGAAACACCATACATTTT.

This clonotype was detected ten times or more. The chain has TRBV12-3 or TRBV12-4 and TRBJ1-2; no clear D gene. Between the trimmed V and J ends, which lost 1 base and 6 bases, there was a span of 3 bases. CDR3 size: 11 residues. The CDR3 loop reads CASSLGHGYTF. In nucleotides, the CDR3 is TGTGCCAGCAGTTTAGGGCATGGCTACACCTTC.